This T cell receptor beta chain comes out of a study of cytomegalovirus exposure and HLA in healthy donors (dated by TCRdb to between 2016 and 2019). The study in broad terms: The 650 to 800 repertoires of the first cohort and the 120 validation repertoires were produced on the same platform, according to a later analysis. High-throughput TCR immunosequencing, statistical association of individual TCRs with disease status, and machine learning were combined to predict cytomegalovirus infection status. The study was designed to test whether signatures of past pathogen exposure could be identified by cataloging public T cell receptors. A separate validation cohort of over 95 different subjects was used in addition to the approximately 640-subject first cohort.

Separate from the roughly 700-subject first cohort, the validation cohort of about 110 subjects was the group to which the donors belonged. CDR3 length: 15 amino acids, cysteine to phenylalanine. Of the read, only the CDR3 DNA is kept; its 45 bases are in frame from base 1. CDR1 MNHNS and CDR2 SASEGT were looked up in the germline V gene. The germline V end is reduced by 7 bases and the J end by 0 bases; junction bases left unmatched: 9. Libraries came from the immunoSEQ multiplex PCR assay. The authors processed their data as follows. A statistical classification framework was built for diagnosing cytomegalovirus status from the catalog of TCR beta chain sequences. TCRdb retrieved this table from immuneACCESS and kept in-frame rearrangements only. Not all clones are present; in checked studies, unresolved V genes account for under half, and no reason is known for the remainder. V and J calls and clone size are those listed in that table; D and trimming were worked out from the DNA. The table for this sample lists over 45,000 clones; more than 90% of them were counted only once. The ten largest clonotypes hold around 1.1% of the sample.

Overall study results and their limits: A later analysis found that TCRs clustered in the first cohort also tended to co-occur in the approximately 120 validation repertoires, with 94% of cluster scores above 0. In vitro tests confirmed that a few of the cytomegalovirus-associated TCR beta chains recognize cytomegalovirus antigens. While some public TCRs were present in many individuals, most TCR sequences turned up only very rarely across donors. The authors suggested that the approach could potentially be generalized to other disease states and immunological phenotypes. A later analysis lacked HLA typing for the validation cohort, so it scored co-occurrence in that cohort across all 110 or so repertoires. A total of fewer than 200 TCR beta chains were listed by the study as associated with cytomegalovirus. Cytomegalovirus status was reported to be diagnosed by the classifier with high specificity and sensitivity in both the original and validation cohorts.

This clone was counted a single time. Its antigen is currently not known. No base quality values were provided; no much bigger clone lies one nucleotide off. The sample consisted of PBMCs. The receptor was derived from a man between 18 and 29 years old in good health and CMV-seronegative. This chain is built from TRBV6-1 and TRBJ2-7, and TRBD1 matches 7 of the central bases. At the DNA level, the sequence is TGTGCCAGCACAAATAGAGGACAGGCCTCCTACGAGCAGTACTTC. This sequence encodes CASTNRGQASYEQYF.